This TCR beta chain was captured in a study of CD8+ T cells in alopecia areata. Study at large: Patients took tofacitinib for 6 to 18 months, followed by 6 drug-free months.

Study-wide results and limits: Persistence during tofacitinib was seen for many expanded lesional clones in scalp and blood.

Deletions cut 2 bases from V and 1 base from J, with 11 bases between. Germline CDR1 and CDR2: SGHDT and YYEEEE. The CDR3 sequence is 15 residues long. Sample treatment: oral pan-JAK inhibitor, 5-10 mg twice daily. Patients with alopecia areata provided lesional scalp punch biopsies as well as peripheral blood. The count of this clone is one. Its specificity is unknown. Extracted RNA was reverse transcribed into cDNA, the sequencing template. The repertoire was sequenced with immunoSEQ multiplex PCR; TCRdb's copy has only in-frame clones and lacks some. This table has approximately 280,000 clones, over 45% appearing once.

The sequencing used CD4+ T cells sorted from blood, collected at week 24, from a patient treated with tofacitinib. The clonotype comes from a human donor with alopecia areata. The genes are TRBV5-6 and TRBJ2-3; perhaps D is TRBD1 or TRBD2 (5 bases each). The CDR3 region has the DNA TGTGCCAGCAGCTTACTCGGGGACCGCACAGATACGCAGTATTTT. This codes for CASSLLGDRTDTQYF.